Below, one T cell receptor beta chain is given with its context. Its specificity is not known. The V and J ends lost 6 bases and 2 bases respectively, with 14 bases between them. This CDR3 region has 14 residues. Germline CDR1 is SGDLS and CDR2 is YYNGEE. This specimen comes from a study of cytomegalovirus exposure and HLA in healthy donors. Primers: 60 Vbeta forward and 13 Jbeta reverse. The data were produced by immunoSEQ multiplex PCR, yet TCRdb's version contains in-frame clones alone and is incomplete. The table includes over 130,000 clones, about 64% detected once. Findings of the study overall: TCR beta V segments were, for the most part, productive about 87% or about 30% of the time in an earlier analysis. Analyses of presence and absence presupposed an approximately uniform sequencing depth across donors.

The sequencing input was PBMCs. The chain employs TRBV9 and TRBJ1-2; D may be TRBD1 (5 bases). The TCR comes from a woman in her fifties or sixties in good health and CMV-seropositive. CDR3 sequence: CASNPGYRNYGYTF. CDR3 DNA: TGTGCCAGCAACCCAGGGTATCGGAACTATGGCTACACCTTC.